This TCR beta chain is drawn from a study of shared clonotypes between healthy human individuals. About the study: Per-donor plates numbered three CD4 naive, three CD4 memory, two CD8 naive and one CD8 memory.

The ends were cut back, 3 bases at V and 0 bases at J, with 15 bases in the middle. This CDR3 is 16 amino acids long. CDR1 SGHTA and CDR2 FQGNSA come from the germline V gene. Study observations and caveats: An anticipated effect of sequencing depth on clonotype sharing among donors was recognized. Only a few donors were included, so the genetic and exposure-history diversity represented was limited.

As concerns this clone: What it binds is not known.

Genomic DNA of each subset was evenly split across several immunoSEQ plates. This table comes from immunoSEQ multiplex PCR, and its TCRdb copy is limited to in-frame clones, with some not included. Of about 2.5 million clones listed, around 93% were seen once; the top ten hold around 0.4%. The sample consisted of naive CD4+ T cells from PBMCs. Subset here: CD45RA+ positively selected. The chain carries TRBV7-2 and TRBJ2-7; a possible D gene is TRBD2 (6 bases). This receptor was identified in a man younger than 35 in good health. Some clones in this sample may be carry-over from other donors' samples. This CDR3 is CASSFGGLPSSYEQYF. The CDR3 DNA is TGTGCCAGCAGCTTCGGGGGACTGCCCAGCTCCTACGAGCAGTACTTC.